Listed here are 17 T cell receptor beta chains from one sample, sequenced in a study of cytomegalovirus exposure and HLA in healthy donors. PCR used 60 Vbeta primers and 13 Jbeta primers. Sequencing was performed with immunoSEQ multiplex PCR; in TCRdb, only in-frame clones are kept and a portion is missing. The repertoire holds about 120,000 clones, about 81% seen once, with approximately 3% in the top ten. Sequencing input: PBMCs. The receptors here all came from a woman aged 35 to 49 in good health and CMV-seropositive.

CDR3: CASSLAGLTSTDTQYF. CDR3 bases: TGTGCCAGCAGCTTAGCGGGACTAACTAGCACAGATACGCAGTATTTT. This chain joins TRBV7-6 and TRBJ2-3, with 7 bases fitting TRBD2. The V gene end was trimmed by 0 bases and the J gene end by 0 bases; junction bases not matched to a gene: 3. The CDR3 totals 16 residues. The germline V gene has CDR1 SGHVS and CDR2 FNYEAQ.

The chain is built from TRBV2 and TRBJ2-3; D call uncertain. V lost 3 bases, J lost 14 bases, and 15 bases lay in between. The length of the CDR3 is 12 residues. The germline gives CDR1 SNHLY, CDR2 FYNNEI. The CDR3 coding sequence is TGTGCCAGCAGTGATCTCACTGGAGACCGGTATTTT. Translated, it gives CASSDLTGDRYF. Full variable domain (outside the CDR3, taken from reference TRBV2 and TRBJ2-3): EPEVTQTPSHQVTQMGQEVILRCVPISNHLYFYWYRQILGQKVEFLVSFYNNEISEKSEIFDDQFSVERPDGSNFTLKIRSTKLEDSAMYFCASSDLTGDRYFGPGTRLTVL.

In its sample, this clone was seen a few times. V is TRBV18 and J is TRBJ2-2; 8 bases line up with TRBD2. The CDR3 is 14 amino acids. Germline CDR1 is KGHSH and CDR2 is LQKENI. Trimming removed 8 bases from V and 5 bases from J; junction bases left unmatched: 7. This chain's CDR3 is CASTLAGRTGELFF. CDR3 nucleotides: TGTGCCAGCACCCTAGCGGGTAGGACCGGGGAGCTGTTTTTT. Variable domain in full (rest from reference TRBV18 and TRBJ2-2): NAGVMQNPRHLVRRRGQEARLRCSPMKGHSHVYWYRQLPEEGLKFMVYLQKENIIDESGMPKERFSAEFPKEGPSILRIQQVVRGDSAAYFCASTLAGRTGELFFGEGSRLTVL.

This clone was seen a handful of times. This sequence joins TRBV7-9 and TRBJ2-6; D possibly corresponds to TRBD1 (5 bases). The CDR3 loop spans 19 amino acids. The V gene lost 5 bases and the J gene lost 0 bases, with 20 bases spanning the gap. Germline V CDR1 and CDR2: SEHNR, FQNEAQ (reference sequence). The CDR3 spells CASSPLVGQILSGANVLTF. DNA of the CDR3: TGTGCCAGCAGCCCATTGGTGGGGCAAATCCTCTCTGGGGCCAACGTCCTGACTTTC.

V gene TRBV28 combines with J gene TRBJ1-5; TRBD1 agrees at 9 bases. CDR1 and CDR2 (germline): MDHEN, SYDVKM. The CDR3 runs 14 residues. Trimming cost V 10 bases and J 4 bases; bases outside gene matches: 8. The CDR3: CATYRDRENQPQHF. CDR3 DNA sequence: TGTGCCACTTACCGGGACAGGGAGAATCAGCCCCAGCATTTT.

The chain joins TRBV30 to TRBJ2-7; the D gene is possibly TRBD1 (6 bases). The CDR3 contains 16 residues. V was trimmed by 0 bases and J by 1 base, leaving 16 bases between them. Germline lookup yields CDR1 GTSNPN and CDR2 SVGIG (reference sequence). CDR3 in amino acids: CAWSVPNRQESYEQYF. In DNA form, the CDR3 reads TGTGCCTGGAGTGTACCCAACCGACAGGAATCCTACGAGCAGTACTTC.

This sequence joins TRBV7-2 and TRBJ1-2; 8 positions agree with TRBD1. V lost 5 bases and J lost 1; bases outside the gene matches: 15. This CDR3 is 18 amino acids long. Per germline, CDR1 SGHTA and CDR2 FQGNSA. CDR3 bases: TGTGCCAGCAGCCCGACGAACCTCAACAGGGGGGGTAACTATGGCTACACCTTC. The encoded protein is CASSPTNLNRGGNYGYTF.

This sequence joins TRBV30 and TRBJ1-5; a possible D gene is TRBD1 (5 bases). Trimming stripped 0 bases from V and 11 bases from J, with 11 bases between. Germline CDR1 is GTSNPN and CDR2 is SVGIG (reference sequence). The CDR3 totals 12 residues. The CDR3 sequence: CAWSVTGGSQHF. The CDR3 nucleotides read TGTGCCTGGAGTGTTACGGGGGGATCCCAGCATTTT.

The chain joins TRBV28 to TRBJ1-5, with TRBD1 identical over 8 bases. Looked up from germline, CDR1 is MDHEN and CDR2 is SYDVKM. This CDR3 is built from 17 residues. V was pared by 4 bases and J by 0 bases, with 8 bases of the junction left unmatched. CDR3 nucleotides: TGTGCCAGCAGTTCTCTACGGGGGACAGGTAGCAATCAGCCCCAGCATTTT. As protein: CASSSLRGTGSNQPQHF.

This chain connects TRBV14 to TRBJ1-3; 7 bases map to TRBD1. V shed 4 bases, J shed 4 bases, and the junction held 1 base outside the gene matches. CDR3 length: 13 amino acids. CDR1 is SGHDN, CDR2 FVKESK, per germline. The CDR3 nucleotides read TGTGCCAGCAGCCTGGGACAGGGAAACACCATATATTTT. Residues: CASSLGQGNTIYF.

The chain combines TRBV2 with TRBJ2-7; weak D call: TRBD1 (7 bases). With 2 bases removed from V and 0 bases from J, the gap between germline ends came to 11 bases. Germline assignment: CDR1 SNHLY and CDR2 FYNNEI. There are 15 residues in the CDR3. The DNA for the CDR3 is TGTGCCAGCAGTGAATCAGGGGGGACCTCCTACGAGCAGTACTTC. This gives the protein CASSESGGTSYEQYF.

Only a few counts were recorded for this clone. The J gene is TRBJ1-5, the V gene TRBV18; 8 bases are shared with TRBD1. The CDR3 is 15 residues long. Germline CDR1 and CDR2: KGHSH and LQKENI. After removal of 3 bases from V and 7 bases from J, the junction contained 8 bases not matched to a gene. The CDR3 DNA reads TGTGCCAGCTCACCGACAGGGGACCCTTTGCAGCCCCAGCATTTT. It specifies CASSPTGDPLQPQHF.

This clone occurred a few times. The genes are TRBV4-1 and TRBJ1-1, with a weak D call TRBD1 (5 bases). V dropped 0 bases and J dropped 0 bases, with 5 bases sitting between them. This CDR3 comprises 14 residues. Germline lookup yields CDR1 MGHRA and CDR2 YSYEKL. CDR3 sequence (DNA): TGCGCCAGCAGCCAAGAGACAGTGAACACTGAAGCTTTCTTT. Translating gives CASSQETVNTEAFF.

This clone was picked up one time. The chain uses TRBV18 and TRBJ1-1; 8 nucleotides match TRBD1. Trimming cost V 3 bases and J 4 bases; bases outside gene matches: 7. Germline CDR1 KGHSH, CDR2 LQKENI. This CDR3 region has 15 residues. The CDR3 loop is CASSPPGGRSTEAFF. The CDR3 bases are TGTGCCAGCTCACCTCCAGGGGGCCGGAGCACTGAAGCTTTCTTT.

This chain uses TRBV7-9 with TRBJ1-6; tentative D call: TRBD1 (5 bases). The CDR3 contains 16 residues. Germline CDR1 reads SEHNR; CDR2 reads FQNEAQ (reference sequence). The V end lost 1 base, the J end lost 7 bases, and 14 bases lay between the germline ends. CDR3 loop: CASSLGQTGENSPLHF. In nucleotides, the CDR3 is TGTGCCAGCAGCTTAGGTCAAACAGGTGAAAATTCACCCCTCCACTTT.

The chain has TRBV5-4 and TRBJ2-7, with 9 bases that match TRBD1. This CDR3 comprises 14 residues. After removal of 0 bases from V and 5 bases from J, the junction contained 3 bases not matched to a gene. CDR1 and CDR2 from the germline V gene are SGHNT and YYREEE (reference sequence). This chain's CDR3 is CASSLEQGANEQYF. CDR3 nucleotides: TGTGCCAGCAGCTTGGAACAGGGGGCAAACGAGCAGTACTTC.

This chain joins TRBV30 and TRBJ2-2, with a weak D call TRBD1 (5 bases). The CDR3 extends over 16 amino acids. In germline, CDR1 is GTSNPN, CDR2 SVGIG (reference sequence). Trimming shortened V by 0 bases and J by 0 bases, and 11 bases separated the two germline ends. CDR3: CAWSVRSGPNTGELFF. The CDR3 bases are TGTGCCTGGAGTGTAAGGTCAGGGCCGAACACCGGGGAGCTGTTTTTT.